Sequencing of this TCR beta chain was carried out in a study of T cells in Graves' hyperthyroidism and ophthalmopathy. RNA transcripts gave rise to amplified TCR beta CDR3 regions. TCR CDR3 underwent first-round RT-PCR with the HTBI primer set. Each CDR3 protein gets one entry after TCRdb re-called the multiplex PCR reads with MiXCR. The profile covers some 560,000 distinct CDR3 sequences, with 13% to 15% appearing a single time and about 14% taken by the ten largest. This clonotype was seen more than once but under ten times. This CDR3 has 15 amino acids. V was pared by 4 bases and J by 0 bases, with 8 bases between. Per germline, CDR1 SGHRS and CDR2 YFSETQ.

The chain carries TRBV5-1 and TRBJ2-6; D is undetermined. The sequenced sample consisted of blood. The sequence was collected from a middle-aged woman with Graves' hyperthyroidism. CDR3 sequence: CASSQDISGANVLTF. CDR3 sequence (DNA): TGCGCCAGCAGCCAAGACATCTCTGGGGCCAACGTCCTGACTTTC.